The entry that follows covers one T cell receptor beta chain sequence. This clone occurred a few times. This receptor's antigen is unknown. No much larger clonotype is one base removed from it; base qualities were not supplied. The sample belongs to a study of OX40 agonist ivuxolimab in advanced cancers. At the level of the whole study: Ivuxolimab was an agonistic, fully human IgG2 monoclonal antibody directed against OX40 (CD134), a costimulatory receptor. Prior anti-PD-1, anti-PD-L1 or anti-CTLA-4 therapy was permitted, and checkpoint inhibitors had been received by around 39% of dose-escalation patients. The purpose of peripheral TCRbeta sequencing was to test whether ivuxolimab changed TCR sequence diversity and led to clonal T-cell expansion. Partial responses occurred in three dose-escalation patients: two with cutaneous melanoma and one with hepatocellular carcinoma. The paper covers the monotherapy dose-escalation part of the phase I ivuxolimab trial, which included N of about 56 patients. A male proportion of around 81% and a mean age of roughly 55 years, ranging from roughly 23 to 90, were recorded for the dose-escalation cohort. Among the approximately 50 dose-escalation patients, around 20 had hepatocellular carcinoma, 15 or so melanoma, 9 renal cell carcinoma and 9 head and neck cancer. Intravenous ivuxolimab was administered to patients every 2 weeks at six dose levels: 0.01, 0.1, 0.3, 1.5, 3 and 10 mg/kg. Broader findings and caveats from the paper: Antigen specificity was not determined for the clonally expanded peripheral T cells. On average, CD8+ T cells showed more expanded clones than CD4+ T cells after ivuxolimab. In the 0.1-3.0 mg/kg groups, partial responders had among the lowest normalized peripheral clonal expansion, particularly in CD8+ T cells. Low levels of normalized T-cell clonal expansion were also seen in some patients who did not respond. Clonal expansion of both CD4+ and CD8+ blood T cells was observed from baseline to week 6 at doses 0.1 to 3.0 mg/kg.

The trial excluded patients who had a history of autoimmune disease or who were on systemic immunosuppression. Peripheral blood for TCR sequencing was collected from all dose cohorts at baseline, on cycle 4 day 1, and on cycle 7 day 1. Samples came from an open-label, multicenter, first-in-human phase I dose-escalation trial of ivuxolimab. The trial enrolled adults with locally advanced or metastatic head and neck squamous cell, hepatocellular, melanoma or renal cell carcinoma. Before TCR sequencing, CD4+ T cells and CD8+ T cells from peripheral blood were sorted into separate populations. Genomic DNA was extracted from sorted cells for sequencing of the TCRbeta CDR3 region. TCRbeta CDR3 regions were sequenced using the immunoSEQ Assay. TCRdb took over this immuneACCESS table, retaining in-frame rearrangements with V and J assigned. Such tables are incomplete; in checked studies, under half of the missing clones stem from an unresolved V gene, and the remainder is unexplained. This sample is represented by 87,000 or so clones; 70% to 90% of them were singletons. Clones ranked in the top ten supply 3.8% of the sample.

The CDR3 starts with the cysteine, ends with the phenylalanine, and has 15 residues. Just the 45-base CDR3 DNA is kept, in frame starting at base 1. From V the trimming removes 1 base and from J it removes 12 bases, while the gene matches leave 12 bases of the junction unaccounted for. Per the germline V gene, SGDLS is the CDR1 and YYNGEE is the CDR2. The receptor was derived from an adult with an advanced solid tumor such as melanoma, head and neck, liver or kidney cancer. The chain employs TRBV9 and TRBJ2-1; 8 nucleotides in the junction match TRBD2. The material sequenced was CD4+ or CD8+ T cells sorted from blood, taken in a trial of the OX40 agonist ivuxolimab. The nucleotides read TGTGCCAGCAGCGTAACGCTAGCGCCTCGGGGGGGGCAGTTCTTC. This translates into CASSVTLAPRGGQFF.